This T cell receptor beta chain originates from a study of T cell changes during pregnancy in multiple sclerosis. Libraries were prepared by immunoSEQ multiplex PCR; TCRdb keeps only in-frame clonotypes and omits some of them. The sample records around 56,000 clones, 90% to 95% being singletons. The receptor comes from a female donor with multiple sclerosis, enrolled in a pregnancy study. The sample consisted of CD8+ T cells from peripheral blood mononuclear cells, taken after pregnancy.

The CDR3 sequence: CASSSGTRSNEQFF. The CDR3 region has the DNA TGTGCCAGCAGCTCCGGGACTAGGTCAAATGAGCAGTTCTTC. The V call is TRBV9, the J call TRBJ2-1; 8 positions agree with TRBD2. The CDR3 length is 14 residues. Germline assignment: CDR1 SGDLS and CDR2 YYNGEE. The trim removed 4 bases at V and 7 bases at J, leaving 7 bases unmatched.